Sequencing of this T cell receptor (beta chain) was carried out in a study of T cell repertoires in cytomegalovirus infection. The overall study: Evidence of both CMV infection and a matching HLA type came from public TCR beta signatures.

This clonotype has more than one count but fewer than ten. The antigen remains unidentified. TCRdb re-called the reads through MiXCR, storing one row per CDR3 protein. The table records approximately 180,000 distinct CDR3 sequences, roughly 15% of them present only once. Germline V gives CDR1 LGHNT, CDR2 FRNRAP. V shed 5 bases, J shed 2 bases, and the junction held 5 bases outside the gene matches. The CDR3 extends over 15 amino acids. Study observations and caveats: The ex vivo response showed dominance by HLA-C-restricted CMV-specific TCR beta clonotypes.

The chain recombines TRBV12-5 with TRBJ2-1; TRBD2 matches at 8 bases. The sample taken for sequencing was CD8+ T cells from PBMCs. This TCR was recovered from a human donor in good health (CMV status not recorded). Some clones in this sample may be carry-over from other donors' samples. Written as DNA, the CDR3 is TGTGCTAGTGGTCGGGGGGGACAAGCCTACAATGAGCAGTTCTTC. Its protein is CASGRGGQAYNEQFF.